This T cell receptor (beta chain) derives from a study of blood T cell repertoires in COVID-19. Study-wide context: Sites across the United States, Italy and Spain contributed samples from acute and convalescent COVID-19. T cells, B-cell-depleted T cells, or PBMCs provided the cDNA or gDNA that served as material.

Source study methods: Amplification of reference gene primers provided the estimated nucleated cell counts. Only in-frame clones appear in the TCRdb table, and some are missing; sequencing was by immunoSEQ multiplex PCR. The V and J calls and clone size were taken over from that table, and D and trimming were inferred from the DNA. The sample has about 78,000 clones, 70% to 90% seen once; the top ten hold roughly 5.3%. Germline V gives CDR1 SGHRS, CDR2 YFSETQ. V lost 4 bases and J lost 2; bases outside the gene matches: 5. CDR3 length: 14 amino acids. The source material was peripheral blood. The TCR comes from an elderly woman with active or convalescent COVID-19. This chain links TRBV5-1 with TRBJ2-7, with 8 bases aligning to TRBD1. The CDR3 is CASSQGQGPYEQYF. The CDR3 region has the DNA TGCGCCAGCAGCCAAGGACAGGGACCCTACGAGCAGTACTTC.